This T cell receptor beta chain was captured by sequencing in a study of T-cell reconstitution after alpha-beta-depleted transplantation in children. The CDR3 covers 17 residues. V was clipped by 5 bases and J by 4 bases, with 23 bases between them. Per the germline V gene, CDR1 is SGHAT and CDR2 is FQNNGV. This clonotype has just a few counts. It was with unique molecular identifiers that the TCRbeta library was prepared. Each CDR3 protein gets one entry after TCRdb re-called the PCR reads with MiXCR. This table holds 150,000 to 200,000 distinct CDR3 sequences, about 6.8% found once. J is TRBJ1-1 and V is TRBV11-2; D gene ambiguous. Sequenced here: PBMCs from the stem cell graft donor, sampled from the stem cell graft. This TCR was sampled from a human donor who donated a stem cell graft to a child with Wiskott-Aldrich syndrome. This CDR3 reads CASSLNPGPVSRTEAFF. The CDR3 bases are TGTGCCAGCAGCCTTAACCCCGGGCCGGTTAGTCGCACTGAAGCTTTCTTT.